This T cell receptor beta chain was recorded in a study of radiation and T cells in renal cell carcinoma. Findings and limits, study-wide: In blood, top tumor clones expanded by 2 weeks, shrinking by 4.

Time point here: baseline pretreatment blood. Treatment here: 15 Gy SBRT to primary tumor, nephrectomy 4 weeks later. Comment on this clone: Its antigen is still unknown.

The CDR3 has 13 amino acids. The V gene's germline CDR1 is MDHEN and CDR2 SYDVKM. V gave up 6 bases and J gave up 3 bases; unmatched junction bases: 3. Produced via immunoSEQ multiplex PCR; TCRdb's table is partial and in-frame only. This repertoire shows approximately 150,000 clones, around 90% found once; its top ten account for 4.1%. The chain links TRBV28 to TRBJ2-3; TRBD1 matches at 7 bases. This clonotype originated in an older woman with renal cell carcinoma. Here the sequenced sample was blood, taken from a patient whose treatment included radiotherapy and nephrectomy. CDR3 in amino acids: CASSSGGTDTQYF. CDR3 nucleotides: TGTGCCAGCAGCTCAGGGGGAACAGATACGCAGTATTTT.